These T cell receptor beta chains were read from a single sample in a study of blood T cell repertoires in COVID-19. Sequencing used immunoSEQ multiplex PCR; TCRdb keeps in-frame clones, though not all of them. The sample records about 220,000 clones, around 88% being singletons. The sequenced sample consisted of peripheral blood. The receptors here all came from a woman younger than 45 who had recovered from COVID-19. Each CDR3 is given with its conserved first and last residue. D genes are given only for firm matches. Size is stated for part of the rows, as once, few or many counts, or as a class when the clone is expanded.

V: TRBV7-9; J: TRBJ1-1; size: medium-sized; D: -; DNA: TGTGCCAGCAGCTCTCCGTTAGTTGAGAACACTGAAGCTTTCTTT; CDR3: CASSSPLVENTEAFF
V: TRBV18; J: TRBJ1-1; size: -; D: -; DNA: TGTGCCAGCTCACCACCCCGGGGTACTGAAGCTTTCTTT; CDR3: CASSPPRGTEAFF
V: TRBV2; J: TRBJ2-3; size: once; D: TRBD2; DNA: TGTGCCAGCACTCTAGCGGGGGGGTCAGATACGCAGTATTTT; CDR3: CASTLAGGSDTQYF
V: TRBV18; J: TRBJ2-5; size: -; D: -; DNA: TGTGCCAGCTCCCCCCTAGACTCGGAGACCCAGTACTTC; CDR3: CASSPLDSETQYF
V: TRBV6-4; J: TRBJ2-1; size: -; D: TRBD2; DNA: TGTGCCAGCAGTCGAGGCGGGGGGACGGCCAATGAGCAGTTCTTC; CDR3: CASSRGGGTANEQFF
V: TRBV6-2/TRBV6-3; J: TRBJ1-6; size: -; D: TRBD1; DNA: TGTGCCAGCAGCCCTCGACAGGGGGCCCATTCACCCCTCCACTTT; CDR3: CASSPRQGAHSPLHF
V: TRBV2; J: TRBJ2-7; size: once; D: TRBD1; DNA: TGTGCCAGCAGTCCTACCTTGGGACAGGGGGACTCCTACGAGCAGTACTTC; CDR3: CASSPTLGQGDSYEQYF
V: TRBV2; J: TRBJ2-5; size: -; D: TRBD1; DNA: TGTGCCAGCAGTGAAGACAGGGGCATTCAAGAGACCCAGTACTTC; CDR3: CASSEDRGIQETQYF
V: TRBV14; J: TRBJ1-6; size: -; D: TRBD1; DNA: TGTGCCAGCAGCCAAGGGGGGAGACAGGGAGTAACACCCCTCCACTTT; CDR3: CASSQGGRQGVTPLHF
V: TRBV5-1; J: TRBJ2-1; size: -; D: TRBD2; DNA: TGCGCCAGCAGACTTGGCCGGAGCGGGGGAGAGGTTGAGCAGTTCTTC; CDR3: CASRLGRSGGEVEQFF
V: TRBV4-2; J: TRBJ2-6; size: -; D: -; DNA: TGTGCCAGCAGCCAAGGACGAGGGTCTGGGGCCAACGTCCTGACTTTC; CDR3: CASSQGRGSGANVLTF
V: TRBV9; J: TRBJ2-1; size: once; D: -; DNA: TGTGCCAGCAGCTCCTCGGGGGCCTACAATGAGCAGTTCTTC; CDR3: CASSSSGAYNEQFF
V: TRBV3-1/TRBV3-2; J: TRBJ2-7; size: -; D: -; DNA: TGTGCCAGCAGCCAGCGGCCCTACGAGCAGTACTTC; CDR3: CASSQRPYEQYF
V: TRBV11-1; J: TRBJ2-2; size: -; D: -; DNA: TGTGCCAGCAGCCCCTTGCAGGGCTCCGGGGAGCTGTTTTTT; CDR3: CASSPLQGSGELFF
V: TRBV4-3; J: TRBJ2-7; size: -; D: TRBD2; DNA: TGCGCCAGCAGCTTGGCGGGGGGTAGCTACGAGCAGTACTTC; CDR3: CASSLAGGSYEQYF
V: TRBV7-3; J: TRBJ1-2; size: -; D: -; DNA: TGTGCCAGCAGCCAACAACCCACGGGAGAATATGGCTACACCTTC; CDR3: CASSQQPTGEYGYTF
V: TRBV27; J: TRBJ1-6; size: once; D: TRBD1; DNA: TGTGCCAGCCGCATACAGGGGCGGAATTCACCCCTCCACTTT; CDR3: CASRIQGRNSPLHF
V: TRBV7-9; J: TRBJ1-1; size: -; D: -; DNA: TGTGCCAGCAGCTTAGCGGCACGAAACACTGAAGCTTTCTTT; CDR3: CASSLAARNTEAFF
V: TRBV7-9; J: TRBJ1-2; size: -; D: -; DNA: TGTGCCAGCAGCACAGGGTTAATTAACTATGGCTACACCTTC; CDR3: CASSTGLINYGYTF
V: TRBV19; J: TRBJ1-6; size: -; D: -; DNA: TGTGCCAGTAGCAACCGAAAGGAGAGTTCACCCCTCCACTTT; CDR3: CASSNRKESSPLHF
V: TRBV6-5; J: TRBJ2-3; size: few; D: -; DNA: TGTGCCAGCAGTTACGGGCAGTTCACAGATACGCAGTATTTT; CDR3: CASSYGQFTDTQYF
V: TRBV2; J: TRBJ2-2; size: -; D: -; DNA: TGTGCCAGCAGTGAAGACCTCCCAGTTTCCGGGGAGCTGTTTTTT; CDR3: CASSEDLPVSGELFF
V: TRBV19; J: TRBJ2-7; size: -; D: -; DNA: TGTGCCAGTAGATCTGGAGCCTACGAGCAGTACTTC; CDR3: CASRSGAYEQYF
V: TRBV7-2; J: TRBJ2-7; size: -; D: TRBD1; DNA: TGTGCCAGCAGCTTCCGGGACAGGGGTGGCGAGCAGTACTTC; CDR3: CASSFRDRGGEQYF
V: TRBV11-3; J: TRBJ2-2; size: once; D: -; DNA: TGTGCCAGCAGCTTCTACAACACCGGGGAGCTGTTTTTT; CDR3: CASSFYNTGELFF
V: TRBV19; J: TRBJ1-1; size: -; D: -; DNA: TGTGCCAGTAGTCAAACAGGGTTGAACACTGAAGCTTTCTTT; CDR3: CASSQTGLNTEAFF
V: TRBV6-5; J: TRBJ1-5; size: -; D: -; DNA: TGTGCCAGCATCGCTACACCAGGGCAGCCCCAGCATTTT; CDR3: CASIATPGQPQHF
V: TRBV4-1; J: TRBJ2-7; size: -; D: TRBD1; DNA: TGCGCCAGCAGCCAAGGGGGACAGGACCCCTACGAGCAGTACTTC; CDR3: CASSQGGQDPYEQYF
V: TRBV13; J: TRBJ1-2; size: -; D: -; DNA: TGTGCCAGCAGCTTAGGAGAGGGCACTAACTATGGCTACACCTTC; CDR3: CASSLGEGTNYGYTF
V: TRBV12-3/TRBV12-4; J: TRBJ2-5; size: -; D: -; DNA: TGTGCCAGCAGTTTCATCCAAGAGACCCAGTACTTC; CDR3: CASSFIQETQYF